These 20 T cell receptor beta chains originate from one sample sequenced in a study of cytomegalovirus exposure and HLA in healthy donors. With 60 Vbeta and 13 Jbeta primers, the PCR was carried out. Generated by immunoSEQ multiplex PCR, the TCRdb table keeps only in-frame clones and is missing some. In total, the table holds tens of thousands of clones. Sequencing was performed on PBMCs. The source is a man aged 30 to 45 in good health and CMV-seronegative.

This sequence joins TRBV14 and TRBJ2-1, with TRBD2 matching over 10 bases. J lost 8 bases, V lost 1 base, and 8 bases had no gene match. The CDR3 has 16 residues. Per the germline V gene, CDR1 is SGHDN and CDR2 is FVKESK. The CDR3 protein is CASSQGLAGVWDEQFF. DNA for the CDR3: TGTGCCAGCAGCCAAGGCCTAGCGGGAGTGTGGGATGAGCAGTTCTTC.

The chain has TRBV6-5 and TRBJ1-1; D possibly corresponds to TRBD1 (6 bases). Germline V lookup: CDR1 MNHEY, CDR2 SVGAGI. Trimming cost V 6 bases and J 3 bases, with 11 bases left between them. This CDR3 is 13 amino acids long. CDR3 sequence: CASRLQGHTEAFF. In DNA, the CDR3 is TGTGCCAGCAGATTACAGGGTCACACTGAAGCTTTCTTT.

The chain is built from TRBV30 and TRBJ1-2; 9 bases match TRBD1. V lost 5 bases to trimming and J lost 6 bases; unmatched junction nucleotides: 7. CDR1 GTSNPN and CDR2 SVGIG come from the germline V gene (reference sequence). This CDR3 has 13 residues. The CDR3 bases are TGTGCCTGGCTAAGGACAGGGGATAATGGCTACACCTTC. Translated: CAWLRTGDNGYTF.

CDR3 sequence: CASSDPSGFEQFF. CDR3 nucleotides: TGTGCCAGCAGCGACCCGAGCGGGTTCGAGCAGTTCTTC. The gene calls are TRBV6-5 and TRBJ2-1; weak D call: TRBD2 (6 bases). This CDR3 has 13 amino acids. CDR1 MNHEY and CDR2 SVGAGI come from the germline V gene. V lost 6 bases and J lost 10, with 16 bases in between.

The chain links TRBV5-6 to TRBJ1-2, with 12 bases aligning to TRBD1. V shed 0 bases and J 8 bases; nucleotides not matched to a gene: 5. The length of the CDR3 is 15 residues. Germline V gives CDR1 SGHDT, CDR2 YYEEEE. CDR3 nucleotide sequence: TGTGCCAGCAGCTTGGCGGGACAGGGGGCAGGCGGCTACACCTTC. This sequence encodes CASSLAGQGAGGYTF.

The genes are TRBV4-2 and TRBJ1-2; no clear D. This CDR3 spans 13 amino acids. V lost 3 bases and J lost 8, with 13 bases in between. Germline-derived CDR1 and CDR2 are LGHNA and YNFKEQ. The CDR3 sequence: CASSQVVEGGYTF. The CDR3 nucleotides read TGTGCCAGCAGCCAGGTAGTTGAGGGAGGCTACACCTTC.

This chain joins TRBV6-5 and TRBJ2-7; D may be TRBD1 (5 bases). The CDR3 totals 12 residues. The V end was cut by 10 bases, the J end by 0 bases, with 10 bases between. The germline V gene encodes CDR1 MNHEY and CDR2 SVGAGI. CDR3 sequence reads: CATQGSSYEQYF. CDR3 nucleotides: TGTGCCACCCAGGGAAGCTCCTACGAGCAGTACTTC.

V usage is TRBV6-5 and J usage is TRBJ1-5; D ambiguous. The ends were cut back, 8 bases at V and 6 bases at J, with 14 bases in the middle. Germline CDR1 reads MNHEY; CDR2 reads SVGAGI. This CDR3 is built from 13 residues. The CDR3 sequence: CASALDFSQPQHF. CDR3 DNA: TGTGCCAGCGCATTGGACTTTAGTCAGCCCCAGCATTTT.

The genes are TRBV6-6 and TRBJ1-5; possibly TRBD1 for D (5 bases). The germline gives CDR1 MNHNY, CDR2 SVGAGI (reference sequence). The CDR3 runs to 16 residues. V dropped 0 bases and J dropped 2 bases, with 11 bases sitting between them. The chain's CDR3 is CASSYSPGPRNQPQHF. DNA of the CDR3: TGTGCCAGCAGTTACTCGCCAGGGCCACGCAATCAGCCCCAGCATTTT.

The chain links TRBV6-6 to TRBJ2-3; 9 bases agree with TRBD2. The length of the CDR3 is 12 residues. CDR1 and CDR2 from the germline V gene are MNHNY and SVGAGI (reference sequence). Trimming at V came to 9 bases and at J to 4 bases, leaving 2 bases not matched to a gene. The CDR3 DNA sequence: TGTGCCAGTAGCGGGAGCTCAGATACGCAGTATTTT. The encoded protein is CASSGSSDTQYF.

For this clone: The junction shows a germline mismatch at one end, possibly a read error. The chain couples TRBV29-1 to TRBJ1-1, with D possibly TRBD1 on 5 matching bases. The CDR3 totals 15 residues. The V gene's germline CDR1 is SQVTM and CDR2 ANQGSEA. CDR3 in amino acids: CSVYGYQGLNTEDFF. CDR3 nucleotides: TGCAGCGTGTATGGGTACCAGGGTCTGAACACTGAAGATTTCTTT. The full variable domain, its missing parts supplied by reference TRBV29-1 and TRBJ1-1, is SAVISQKPSRDICQRGTSLTIQCQVDSQVTMMFWYRQQPGQSLTLIATANQGSEATYESGFVIDKFPISRPNLTFSTLTVSNMSPEDSSIYLCSVYGYQGLNTEDFFGQGTRLTVV.

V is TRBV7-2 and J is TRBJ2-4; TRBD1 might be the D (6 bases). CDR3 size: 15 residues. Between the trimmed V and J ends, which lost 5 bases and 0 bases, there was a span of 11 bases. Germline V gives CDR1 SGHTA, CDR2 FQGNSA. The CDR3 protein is CASSLYRVAKNIQYF. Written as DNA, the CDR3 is TGTGCCAGCAGCCTATACAGGGTAGCCAAAAACATTCAGTACTTC.

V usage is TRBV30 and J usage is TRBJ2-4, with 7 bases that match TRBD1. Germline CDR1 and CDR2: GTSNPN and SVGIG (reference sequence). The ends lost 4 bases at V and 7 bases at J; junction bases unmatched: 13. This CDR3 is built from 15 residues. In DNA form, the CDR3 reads TGTGCCTGGACTCCTACAGGGGTTGAAAGGAACATTCAGTACTTC. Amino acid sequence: CAWTPTGVERNIQYF.

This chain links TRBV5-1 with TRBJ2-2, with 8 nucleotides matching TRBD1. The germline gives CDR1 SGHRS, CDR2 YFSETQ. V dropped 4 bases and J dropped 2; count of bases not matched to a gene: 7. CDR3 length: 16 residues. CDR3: CASSRTGGTNTGELFF. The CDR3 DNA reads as TGCGCCAGCAGCCGAACAGGGGGGACAAACACCGGGGAGCTGTTTTTT.

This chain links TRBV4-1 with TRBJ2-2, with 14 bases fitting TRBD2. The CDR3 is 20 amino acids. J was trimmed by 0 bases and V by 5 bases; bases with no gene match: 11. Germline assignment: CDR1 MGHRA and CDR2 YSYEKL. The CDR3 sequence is CASSGWTSGRPPTNTGELFF. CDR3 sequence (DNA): TGCGCCAGCAGCGGTTGGACTAGCGGGAGGCCACCAACGAACACCGGGGAGCTGTTTTTT.

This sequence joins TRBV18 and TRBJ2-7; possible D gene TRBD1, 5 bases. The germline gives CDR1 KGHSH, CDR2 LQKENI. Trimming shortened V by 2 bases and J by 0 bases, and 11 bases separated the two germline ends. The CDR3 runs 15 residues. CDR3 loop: CASSPGQGSSYEQYF. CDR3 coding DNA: TGTGCCAGCTCACCAGGCCAGGGAAGCTCCTACGAGCAGTACTTC. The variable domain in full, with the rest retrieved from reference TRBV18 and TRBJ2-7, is NAGVMQNPRHLVRRRGQEARLRCSPMKGHSHVYWYRQLPEEGLKFMVYLQKENIIDESGMPKERFSAEFPKEGPSILRIQQVVRGDSAAYFCASSPGQGSSYEQYFGPGTRLTVT.

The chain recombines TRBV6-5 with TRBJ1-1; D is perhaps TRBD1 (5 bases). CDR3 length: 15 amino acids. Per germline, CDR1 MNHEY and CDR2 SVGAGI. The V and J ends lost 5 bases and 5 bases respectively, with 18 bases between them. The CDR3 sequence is CASSPGGMGGTEAFF. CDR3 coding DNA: TGTGCCAGCAGTCCGGGCGGAATGGGGGGGACTGAAGCTTTCTTT.

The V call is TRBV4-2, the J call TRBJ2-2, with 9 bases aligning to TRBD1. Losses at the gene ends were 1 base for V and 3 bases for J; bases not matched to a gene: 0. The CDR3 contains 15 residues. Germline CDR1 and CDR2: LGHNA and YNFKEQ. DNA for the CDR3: TGTGCCAGCAGCCAAGGACAGGGGGACACCGGGGAGCTGTTTTTT. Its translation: CASSQGQGDTGELFF.

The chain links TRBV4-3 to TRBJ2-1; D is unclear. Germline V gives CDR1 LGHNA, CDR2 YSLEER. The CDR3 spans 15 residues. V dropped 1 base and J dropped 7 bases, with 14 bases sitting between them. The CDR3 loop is CASSQAARYKNEQFF. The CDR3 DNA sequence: TGCGCCAGCAGCCAAGCGGCGCGGTATAAGAATGAGCAGTTCTTC.

CDR3 DNA sequence: TGCGCCAGCAGCCAAGAAGCCAGGGGCTACGAGCAGTACTTC. It yields the protein CASSQEARGYEQYF. The V call is TRBV4-3, the J call TRBJ2-7; possible D gene TRBD1, 6 bases. The CDR3 runs to 14 residues. V was pared by 0 bases and J by 3 bases, with 9 bases between. Germline CDR1 is LGHNA and CDR2 is YSLEER.